The source of this T cell receptor (beta chain) is a study of cytomegalovirus exposure and HLA in healthy donors (dated by TCRdb to between 2016 and 2019). For the study in its entirety: In an earlier analysis of some 610 of the donors, 276 Gb of sequence data and 120 million or so unique TCR beta sequences from about 190 million T cells were reported. HLA typing included class I and class II loci at four-digit resolution. Genome-wide SNP genotypes for about 65% of the 666 donors were used in a later genetic analysis, which treated that subset as a discovery cohort. Donor age, sex, ethnicity and CMV serostatus were compiled alongside the repertoire data. Every repertoire in the discovery cohort had been generated on one and the same sequencing platform. Five DR-DQ haplotypes were handled as single units for association and clustering, since linkage in the cohort was strong. Among roughly 400 genotyped donors of the cohort, an average of around 240,000 unique TCR beta nucleotide sequences were sequenced per donor, around 20% of them non-productive. To predict cytomegalovirus infection status, the study brought together high-throughput TCR immunosequencing, statistical association of individual TCRs with disease status, and machine learning. An earlier analysis of roughly 600 of the donors used high-throughput TCR beta sequencing to judge whether each TCR beta V gene segment behaved as functional or pseudogenic. Typing coverage differed by locus: A, B, C, DRB1 and DQB1 were typed in about 629-640 donors, DQA1 in about 500, DPA1 in around 580, and DPB1 in just under 480. The later analysis used no new phenotypic data to find candidate immune exposures, relying instead on TCR beta sequences and their occurrence across donors. The aim of the study was to test whether cataloging public T cell receptors could identify signatures of past pathogen exposure. A later analysis re-examined previously published TCR beta repertoires from 600 to 700 donors and added high-resolution HLA genotyping to investigate patterns of TCR occurrence. The genetic ancestry cluster associated with self-reported Caucasian donors included around four fifths of the roughly 380 genotyped donors. The study profiled the T cell repertoires of under 700 subjects by immunosequencing and related them to cytomegalovirus serostatus. Approximately 330 gigabases of sequencing data and around 90 million unique TCR sequences made up an early release that covered approximately 650 HLA-typed donors. Along with the approximately 700-subject first cohort, a separate validation cohort of roughly 110 different subjects was used.

The cohort consisted of some 670 healthy bone marrow donors. All cohort members were sampled while nominally healthy, although unrecorded immune exposures were likely present. CMV serostatus was positive for 250 to 300 and negative for about half of the roughly 700 cohort members, and was not recorded for this donor. Every donor gave a peripheral blood sample, and the peripheral blood mononuclear cells from that sample were used for TCR beta sequencing. Genomic DNA was extracted from the blood cell samples with the Qiagen DNeasy Blood Extraction Kit. Via the germline V gene (reference sequence), CDR1 is LNHNV and CDR2 YYDKDF. V lost 9 bases and J lost 4 bases; the stretch between them is 7 bases long. CDR3 length: 11 amino acids, cysteine to phenylalanine. Only the CDR3 part of the read is kept: 33 bases, read in frame from the first base. Library construction relied on the immunoSEQ multiplex PCR assay. A mixture of 60 forward primers for TCR Vbeta segments and 13 reverse primers for TCR Jbeta segments was used in the multiplex PCR. A multiplex PCR assay on genomic DNA amplified the CDR3 region of rearranged TCR beta genes. The Illumina HiSeq System was used to sequence the amplified TCR beta libraries as 87-base-pair reads. In the authors' own workflow: A later analysis counted some 74 million unique TCR beta chains across the 700 or so repertoires, and some 11 million of these chains were shared by at least two donors. Raw reads were error-corrected and collapsed into unique sequences with a nearest-neighbor algorithm that merged closely related sequences to remove PCR and sequencing errors. CDR3 sequences were aligned to IMGT reference sequences to assign V, D and J gene segments. Each retained sequence needed at least a six-nucleotide match to both a V gene segment and a J gene segment. A rearrangement was called productive if the CDR3 had no stop codons and remained in frame with V and J, and every other rearrangement was called non-productive. CDR3 was defined by IMGT convention, running from the second conserved V-encoded cysteine to the conserved J-encoded phenylalanine. In an earlier analysis of around 540 of the donors, sequences lacking an unambiguous match to a single V gene segment were excluded. An earlier analysis of over 450 of the donors classified V segments as functional when productive rearrangements were above 56.7% and as segregating when the standard deviation between donors was above 5%. A statistical classification framework was built to diagnose cytomegalovirus status from the catalog of TCR beta chain sequences. In a later analysis, TCR nucleotide sequences were compared against IMGT/GENE-DB human TR gene sequences so that V and J genes could be assigned. A later analysis assigned CDR3 sequences and most-parsimonious VDJ recombination scenarios with the TCRdist pipeline. In a later analysis, every TCR beta chain was defined by the combination of its CDR3 amino acid sequence and its V-gene family, and reads without a unique V-gene family were dropped. To address suspected cross-contamination and a sequencing artifact, a later analysis removed under 600 highly shared, low-generation-probability nucleotide sequences. In a later analysis, a clonal expansion index was calculated for each public chain from normalized within-repertoire ranks of inferred template counts. A later analysis computed generation probabilities with a VDJ recombination model fitted to out-of-frame rearrangements, and checked the results against IGoR. In a later analysis, hypergeometric tests were used to score TCR-TCR, TCR-HLA and TCR-CMV co-occurrence, with a repertoire-size bias correction applied to TCR pairs. In a later analysis, false discovery rates were estimated by permuting HLA or CMV assignments 20 times. A later analysis grouped co-occurring TCRs with DBSCAN, adding TCRdist sequence similarity when clustering within HLA-allele-positive subsets. For co-occurrence clustering, repertoires with fewer than 30,000 or more than 120,000 public chains were excluded, along with a handful of repertoires with anomalous nucleotide sharing. This is the immuneACCESS table as TCRdb keeps it, with only in-frame sequences that have V and J called. A part of the clones is gone; compared with another copy, unresolved V genes explain less than half, and the rest is unexplained. V, J and clone size are taken as reported in that table, and D and trimming were inferred from the DNA itself. Across this sample there are roughly 150,000 clones, with 80% seen only once. The top ten hold approximately 4.8% of the sample.

The investigation overall reported the following: In a later analysis, TCR association rates were found to vary across HLA loci, with the most associated TCRs seen for DRB1 alleles and the fewest for HLA-C alleles. Because the 87-base-pair reads could not distinguish some IMGT-functional V segments, including TRBV6-2 and TRBV6-3, those segments were excluded. While some public TCRs were present in many individuals, most TCR sequences turned up only very rarely across donors. In a later genetic analysis, a missense DCLRE1C variant was associated with V-gene and J-gene trimming of TCR beta chains, and the association was replicated in an independent cohort. A later analysis reported that several top co-occurrence clusters appeared linked to parvovirus B19, influenza, CMV and Epstein-Barr virus. The authors suggested that the approach could potentially be generalized to other disease states and immunological phenotypes. In this cohort, only TCR beta chains were sequenced, and detectable features were limited by the absence of alpha or paired-chain data. When HLA alleles, especially DR and DQ, strongly co-occurred, attributing TCR associations to individual alleles was difficult. A later analysis found that HLA-associated TCR beta chains were more clonally expanded and had lower generation probabilities than equally common non-associated chains. Because some donors lacked HLA typing at each locus, the association tests relied only on the typed subset. In a later analysis, most CMV-associated TCR beta chains were found to appear HLA-restricted, with HLA associations seemingly driven largely by CMV exposure. A later genetic analysis reported fewer N-insertions in productive TCRs among donors in an Asian-associated ancestry cluster than the roughly 620-donor mean. Immune exposure information for the cohort was limited to CMV serostatus. The sequencing pipeline was judged likely to have produced a cluster of highly shared sequence variants as a technical artifact. Seventeen rarely observed V segments, including chromosome 9 orphons, were excluded from the earlier analysis of some 590 of the donors because counts were too low. The classifier was reported to diagnose cytomegalovirus status with high specificity and sensitivity in both the original cohort and the validation cohort. Presence/absence analyses assumed roughly uniform sequencing depth across donors, an assumption that may not hold. Correlated functional status among segregating V segments might be attributable to linkage disequilibrium, but an unknown experimental factor could not be ruled out. In a later analysis, around 15,000 TCR beta sequences were associated with specific HLA alleles at a false discovery rate of 0.05. An earlier analysis of approximately 540 of the donors showed that most TCR beta V segments appeared in productive rearrangements either about 87% or about 30% of the time, which broadly matched IMGT annotations. In vitro tests confirmed that a few of the cytomegalovirus-associated TCR beta chains recognize cytomegalovirus antigens. In the study, some 180 TCR beta chains were listed as associated with cytomegalovirus. A further reported finding was that TCR beta sequences accurately predicted the HLA-A and HLA-B alleles for most subjects in the first cohort.

Details on this clone: Which antigen it targets is not known. Per-base quality was not reported, and no clone a single base away is much larger than it.

Here the chain combines TRBV15 and TRBJ2-1; the D segment could be TRBD1, given 5 matching bases. The sample comprised PBMCs. This clonotype was sampled from a man younger than 45 in good health. The CDR3 amino acid sequence is: CATGAYNEQFF. The DNA is TGTGCCACAGGGGCATACAATGAGCAGTTCTTC.